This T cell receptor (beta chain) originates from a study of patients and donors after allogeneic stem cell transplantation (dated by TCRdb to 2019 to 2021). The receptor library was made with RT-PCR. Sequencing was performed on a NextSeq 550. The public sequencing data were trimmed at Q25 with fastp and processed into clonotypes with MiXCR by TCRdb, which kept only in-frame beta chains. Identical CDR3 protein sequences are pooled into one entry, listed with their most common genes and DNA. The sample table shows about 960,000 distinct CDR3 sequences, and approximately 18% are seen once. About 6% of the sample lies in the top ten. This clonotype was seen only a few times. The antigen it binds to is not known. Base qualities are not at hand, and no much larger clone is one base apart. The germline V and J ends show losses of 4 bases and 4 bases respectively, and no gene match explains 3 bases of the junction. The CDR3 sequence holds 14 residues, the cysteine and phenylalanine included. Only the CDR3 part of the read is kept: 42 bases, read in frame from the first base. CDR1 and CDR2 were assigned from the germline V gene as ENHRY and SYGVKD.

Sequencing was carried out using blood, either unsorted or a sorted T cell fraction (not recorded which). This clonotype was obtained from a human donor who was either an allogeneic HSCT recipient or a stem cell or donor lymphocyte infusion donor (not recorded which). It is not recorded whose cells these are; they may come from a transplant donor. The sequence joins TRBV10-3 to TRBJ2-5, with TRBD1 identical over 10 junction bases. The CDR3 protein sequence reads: CAISAGTGAETQYF. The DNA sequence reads TGTGCCATCAGTGCCGGGACAGGGGCAGAGACCCAGTACTTC.